Following are 27 T cell receptor beta chains from one sample sequenced in a study of blood T cell repertoires in COVID-19. Libraries were prepared by immunoSEQ multiplex PCR; TCRdb keeps only in-frame clonotypes and omits some of them. This table has around 78,000 clones, 82% appearing once. Sequencing input: peripheral blood. The receptor source for this set is a human donor in a cohort sampled during active COVID-19.

This chain connects TRBV11-1 to TRBJ2-2; D perhaps matches TRBD2 (6 bases). This CDR3 spans 16 amino acids. Trimming removed 0 bases from V and 5 bases from J, with 13 bases in between. Looked up from germline, CDR1 is SGHAT and CDR2 is FQDESV (reference sequence). The CDR3 sequence is CASSLAVRGYTGELFF. DNA of the CDR3: TGTGCCAGCAGCTTAGCGGTCCGGGGGTATACCGGGGAGCTGTTTTTT.

The gene calls are TRBV6-2 or TRBV6-3 and TRBJ2-1; 7 bases are shared with TRBD2. The germline V gene encodes CDR1 MNHEY and CDR2 SVGEGT. The trim removed 4 bases at V and 5 bases at J, leaving 8 bases unmatched. This CDR3 spans 15 amino acids. Here the CDR3 reads CASSSAGWENNEQFF. The CDR3 nucleotides read TGTGCCAGCAGTTCAGCGGGGTGGGAAAACAATGAGCAGTTCTTC.

This chain's CDR3 is CASSSESDRGNQPQHF. DNA of the CDR3: TGTGCCAGCAGCTCGGAATCGGACAGGGGCAATCAGCCCCAGCATTTT. V usage is TRBV7-9 and J usage is TRBJ1-5, with 8 bases identical to TRBD1. Trimming at V came to 4 bases and at J to 2 bases, leaving 7 bases not matched to a gene. Germline loops: CDR1 SEHNR, CDR2 FQNEAQ (reference sequence). The CDR3 runs 16 residues.

This clone appeared once. The J gene is TRBJ1-2, the V gene TRBV5-4; 9 nucleotides align to TRBD1. The CDR3 has 14 amino acids. The V and J ends lost 6 bases and 1 base, in that order; junction bases with no gene match: 4. Germline CDR1 SGHNT, CDR2 YYREEE (reference sequence). The CDR3 DNA reads as TGTGCCAGCATGGGACAGGGCCGTAACTATGGCTACACCTTC. Translation gives CASMGQGRNYGYTF.

The chain links TRBV4-2 to TRBJ1-1; unclear D gene. This CDR3 is 13 amino acids long. Germline-derived CDR1 and CDR2 are LGHNA and YNFKEQ. With 0 bases removed from V and 9 bases from J, the gap between germline ends came to 11 bases. In DNA form, the CDR3 reads TGTGCCAGCAGCCAAGATTTACGACTTCAAGCTTTCTTT. It translates to CASSQDLRLQAFF.

The CDR3 DNA reads TGTGCCAGCAGCTTAGCGCTCGGCCAGCGGGAGCAGTACTTC. This sequence encodes CASSLALGQREQYF. V is TRBV7-2 and J is TRBJ2-7, with a weak D call TRBD2 (5 bases). There are 14 residues in the CDR3. Between the trimmed V and J ends, which lost 0 bases and 7 bases, there was a span of 13 bases. The germline V gene encodes CDR1 SGHTA and CDR2 FQGNSA. Full variable domain (rest looked up from reference TRBV7-2 and TRBJ2-7): GAGVSQSPSNKVTEKGKDVELRCDPISGHTALYWYRQSLGQGLEFLIYFQGNSAPDKSGLPSDRFSAERTGGSVSTLTIQRTQQEDSAVYLCASSLALGQREQYFGPGTRLTVT.

The chain joins TRBV3-1 (or the pseudogene TRBV3-2) to TRBJ1-2; D is ambiguous. In germline, CDR1 is LGHDT, CDR2 YNNKEL (reference sequence). The V and J ends lost 6 bases and 6 bases respectively, with 20 bases between them. The CDR3 is made up of 15 amino acids. The CDR3 DNA follows: TGTGCCAGCAGTGGAGCCGCCAGCAGTTTCCATGGCTACACCTTC. Translated: CASSGAASSFHGYTF.

The chain uses TRBV4-1 and TRBJ2-5; D possibly corresponds to TRBD2 (6 bases). CDR3 length: 14 residues. Trimming removed 0 bases at V and 7 bases at J, with 12 bases between. Germline assignment: CDR1 MGHRA and CDR2 YSYEKL. The CDR3 nucleotides are TGCGCCAGCAGCCAAGATATTCAGGGAGGGACCCAGTACTTC. This sequence encodes CASSQDIQGGTQYF.

V is TRBV5-1 and J is TRBJ2-2; D is possibly TRBD1 (5 bases). This CDR3 comprises 15 residues. CDR1 and CDR2 (germline): SGHRS, YFSETQ. V lost 5 bases and J lost 0, with 11 bases in between. In nucleotides, the CDR3 is TGCGCCAGCAGACTACAGGTCTCGAACACCGGGGAGCTGTTTTTT. Protein product: CASRLQVSNTGELFF.

The V and J genes are TRBV4-3 and TRBJ1-1, with TRBD1 matching 8 bases. V lost 5 bases, J lost 5 bases, and 7 bases stayed unmatched. Germline CDR1 reads LGHNA; CDR2 reads YSLEER. The length of the CDR3 is 14 residues. The DNA of the CDR3 is TGCGCCAGCAGCTACGGACAGGGAAGGACTGAAGCTTTCTTT. Protein sequence: CASSYGQGRTEAFF.

The rearrangement links TRBV12-5 to TRBJ2-7; D unresolved. The germline CDR1 and CDR2 sequences are LGHNT and FRNRAP. This CDR3 region has 11 residues. V was cut by 0 bases and J by 5 bases, with 2 bases left in between. CDR3 DNA: TGTGCTAGTGGTTTGGTCAACGAGCAGTACTTC. This codes for CASGLVNEQYF.

The chain employs TRBV6-5 and TRBJ1-2; D possibly corresponds to TRBD1 (5 bases). Germline V gene lookup returns CDR1 MNHEY and CDR2 SVGAGI. Trimming cost V 4 bases and J 3 bases, with 15 bases left between them. The CDR3 covers 15 residues. CDR3 residues: CASSFGGVPHYGYTF. CDR3 DNA: TGTGCCAGCAGTTTCGGGGGTGTTCCCCACTATGGCTACACCTTC.

Ten or more counts support this clone. The CDR3 sequence is CATSSRPEGAAYEQYF. The DNA for the CDR3 is TGTGCCACCAGCAGCCGCCCAGAGGGGGCCGCTTACGAGCAGTACTTC. J is TRBJ2-7 and V is TRBV15; 7 bases are shared with TRBD1. The V and J ends lost 3 bases and 4 bases, in that order; junction bases with no gene match: 12. The CDR3 loop spans 16 amino acids. The germline V gene encodes CDR1 LNHNV and CDR2 YYDKDF (reference sequence).

This clone was detected only once. This sequence joins TRBV5-4 and TRBJ2-7; TRBD1 matches 8 bases. The trim removed 1 base at V and 5 bases at J, leaving 8 bases unmatched. Looked up from germline, CDR1 is SGHNT and CDR2 is YYREEE (reference sequence). The CDR3 totals 15 residues. CDR3 coding DNA: TGTGCCAGCAGCTTGTTTCCGGACAGGGTCCACGAGCAGTACTTC. It codes for CASSLFPDRVHEQYF. Based on the CDR3 plus reference TRBV5-4 and TRBJ2-7, the full variable domain is ETGVTQSPTHLIKTRGQQVTLRCSSQSGHNTVSWYQQALGQGPQFIFQYYREEENGRGNFPPRFSGLQFPNYSSELNVNALELDDSALYLCASSLFPDRVHEQYFGPGTRLTVT.

The rearrangement uses TRBV3-1 (or the pseudogene TRBV3-2) and TRBJ1-5; TRBD1 agrees at 8 bases. Per germline, CDR1 LGHDT and CDR2 YNNKEL (reference sequence). Trimming cost V 2 bases and J 0 bases; bases outside gene matches: 15. The CDR3 is 20 residues long. The CDR3 spells CASSQLLSLDRDFSNQPQHF. The CDR3, as DNA: TGTGCCAGCAGCCAACTACTTTCCTTGGACAGGGACTTTAGCAATCAGCCCCAGCATTTT.

The sample holds a few counts of this clone. The rearrangement uses TRBV6-5 and TRBJ2-6; the D is unclear. CDR1 is MNHEY and CDR2 is SVGAGI in the germline V gene. The CDR3 runs to 13 residues. Trimming left V 3 bases short and J 8 bases short, with 8 bases between. The CDR3 here is CASSYSFPNVLTF. The DNA for the CDR3 is TGTGCCAGCAGTTATTCCTTCCCCAACGTCCTGACTTTC.

This chain uses TRBV2 with TRBJ1-2, with TRBD1 matching over 8 bases. This CDR3 contains 16 residues. J lost 6 bases, V lost 7 bases, and 16 bases had no gene match. Germline CDR1 and CDR2: SNHLY and FYNNEI. CDR3 protein: CASTYYLDRAGHGYTF. The CDR3 DNA is TGTGCCAGCACCTATTATTTGGACAGGGCTGGGCATGGCTACACCTTC. The full variable domain, completed using reference TRBV2 and TRBJ1-2, is EPEVTQTPSHQVTQMGQEVILRCVPISNHLYFYWYRQILGQKVEFLVSFYNNEISEKSEIFDDQFSVERPDGSNFTLKIRSTKLEDSAMYFCASTYYLDRAGHGYTFGSGTRLTVV.

The CDR3 nucleotides read TGCGCCAGCAGCTCCGGATGGAGGGGAAATGAAGCTTTCTTT. It yields the protein CASSSGWRGNEAFF. The chain combines TRBV5-1 with TRBJ1-1, with a possible D match to TRBD1 (5 bases). V shed 3 bases and J shed 7 bases, with 16 bases lying between them. The CDR3 runs to 14 residues. CDR1 and CDR2 (germline): SGHRS, YFSETQ.

V usage is TRBV2 and J usage is TRBJ1-2, with 7 bases lining up with TRBD1. CDR1 and CDR2 from the germline V gene are SNHLY and FYNNEI. The trim removed 6 bases at V and 1 base at J, leaving 8 bases unmatched. The CDR3 contains 15 residues. The DNA of the CDR3 is TGTGCCAGCAGCGTTTTGACAGGGATTAACTATGGCTACACCTTC. This sequence encodes CASSVLTGINYGYTF.

The chain has TRBV5-8 and TRBJ1-1, with D maybe TRBD1 (5 bases). Germline CDR1 and CDR2: SGHTS and YDEGEE. The CDR3 extends over 15 amino acids. The ends were cut back, 7 bases at V and 2 bases at J, with 18 bases in the middle. The CDR3: CASPQGEVGNTEAFF. Written as DNA, the CDR3 is TGTGCCAGCCCCCAAGGGGAAGTGGGAAACACTGAAGCTTTCTTT. The variable domain in full, with the rest retrieved from reference TRBV5-8 and TRBJ1-1, is EAGVTQSPTHLIKTRGQQATLRCSPISGHTSVYWYQQALGLGLQFLLWYDEGEERNRGNFPPRFSGRQFPNYSSELNVNALELEDSALYLCASPQGEVGNTEAFFGQGTRLTVV.

The chain joins TRBV18 to TRBJ1-1; D is uncertain. There are 13 residues in the CDR3. Trimming removed 2 bases from V and 8 bases from J, with 12 bases in between. Germline assignment: CDR1 KGHSH and CDR2 LQKENI. CDR3 nucleotide sequence: TGTGCCAGCTCACCAGGGGAGGGCGGAGAAGCTTTCTTT. It encodes CASSPGEGGEAFF.

The chain carries TRBV30 and TRBJ1-2, with a weak D call TRBD1 (5 bases). CDR1 and CDR2 from the germline V gene are GTSNPN and SVGIG (reference sequence). V was trimmed by 3 bases and J by 8 bases, leaving 16 bases between them. The CDR3 totals 13 residues. The CDR3 coding sequence is TGTGCCTGGAGCCAGGGCAGGGATGGAGGCTACACCTTC. It specifies CAWSQGRDGGYTF.

The J gene is TRBJ1-1, the V gene TRBV11-2, with D perhaps matching TRBD1 (5 bases). V lost 7 bases and J 5 bases, leaving 17 bases between the germline ends. Germline loops: CDR1 SGHAT, CDR2 FQNNGV. CDR3 length: 14 amino acids. The CDR3 spells CASTPSRVETEAFF. DNA for the CDR3: TGTGCCAGCACACCAAGCAGGGTGGAAACTGAAGCTTTCTTT.

V and J are TRBV18 and TRBJ1-1; D call uncertain. The CDR3 has 12 amino acids. Germline V lookup: CDR1 KGHSH, CDR2 LQKENI. The V and J ends lost 5 bases and 3 bases respectively, with 7 bases between them. CDR3 DNA sequence: TGTGCCAGCTCATTGGAGGACACTGAAGCTTTCTTT. Its protein is CASSLEDTEAFF.

This rearrangement joins TRBV18 to TRBJ2-1, with a weak D call TRBD2 (6 bases). V was clipped by 3 bases and J by 6 bases, with 15 bases between them. Per germline, CDR1 KGHSH and CDR2 LQKENI. This CDR3 region has 15 residues. The CDR3 DNA reads TGTGCCAGCTCACCCAAACCCGGACTAACCAATGAGCAGTTCTTC. This gives the protein CASSPKPGLTNEQFF. Supplemented by reference TRBV18 and TRBJ2-1, the full variable domain reads NAGVMQNPRHLVRRRGQEARLRCSPMKGHSHVYWYRQLPEEGLKFMVYLQKENIIDESGMPKERFSAEFPKEGPSILRIQQVVRGDSAAYFCASSPKPGLTNEQFFGPGTRLTVL.

The gene calls are TRBV29-1 and TRBJ1-4, with D unresolved. CDR1 is SQVTM and CDR2 is ANQGSEA in the germline V gene. There are 11 residues in the CDR3. The V end lost 4 bases, the J end lost 8 bases, and 8 bases lay between the germline ends. The CDR3 DNA sequence: TGCAGCGTTGGAGGTCGGGAAAAACTGTTTTTT. It codes for CSVGGREKLFF.

The V call is TRBV5-1, the J call TRBJ2-5; perhaps TRBD1 as D (5 bases). V shed 5 bases and J shed 2 bases, with 13 bases lying between them. The germline CDR1 and CDR2 sequences are SGHRS and YFSETQ. The CDR3 spans 14 residues. The DNA for the CDR3 is TGCGCCAGCAGTCAGGGCACAACTCAAGAGACCCAGTACTTC. It specifies CASSQGTTQETQYF.